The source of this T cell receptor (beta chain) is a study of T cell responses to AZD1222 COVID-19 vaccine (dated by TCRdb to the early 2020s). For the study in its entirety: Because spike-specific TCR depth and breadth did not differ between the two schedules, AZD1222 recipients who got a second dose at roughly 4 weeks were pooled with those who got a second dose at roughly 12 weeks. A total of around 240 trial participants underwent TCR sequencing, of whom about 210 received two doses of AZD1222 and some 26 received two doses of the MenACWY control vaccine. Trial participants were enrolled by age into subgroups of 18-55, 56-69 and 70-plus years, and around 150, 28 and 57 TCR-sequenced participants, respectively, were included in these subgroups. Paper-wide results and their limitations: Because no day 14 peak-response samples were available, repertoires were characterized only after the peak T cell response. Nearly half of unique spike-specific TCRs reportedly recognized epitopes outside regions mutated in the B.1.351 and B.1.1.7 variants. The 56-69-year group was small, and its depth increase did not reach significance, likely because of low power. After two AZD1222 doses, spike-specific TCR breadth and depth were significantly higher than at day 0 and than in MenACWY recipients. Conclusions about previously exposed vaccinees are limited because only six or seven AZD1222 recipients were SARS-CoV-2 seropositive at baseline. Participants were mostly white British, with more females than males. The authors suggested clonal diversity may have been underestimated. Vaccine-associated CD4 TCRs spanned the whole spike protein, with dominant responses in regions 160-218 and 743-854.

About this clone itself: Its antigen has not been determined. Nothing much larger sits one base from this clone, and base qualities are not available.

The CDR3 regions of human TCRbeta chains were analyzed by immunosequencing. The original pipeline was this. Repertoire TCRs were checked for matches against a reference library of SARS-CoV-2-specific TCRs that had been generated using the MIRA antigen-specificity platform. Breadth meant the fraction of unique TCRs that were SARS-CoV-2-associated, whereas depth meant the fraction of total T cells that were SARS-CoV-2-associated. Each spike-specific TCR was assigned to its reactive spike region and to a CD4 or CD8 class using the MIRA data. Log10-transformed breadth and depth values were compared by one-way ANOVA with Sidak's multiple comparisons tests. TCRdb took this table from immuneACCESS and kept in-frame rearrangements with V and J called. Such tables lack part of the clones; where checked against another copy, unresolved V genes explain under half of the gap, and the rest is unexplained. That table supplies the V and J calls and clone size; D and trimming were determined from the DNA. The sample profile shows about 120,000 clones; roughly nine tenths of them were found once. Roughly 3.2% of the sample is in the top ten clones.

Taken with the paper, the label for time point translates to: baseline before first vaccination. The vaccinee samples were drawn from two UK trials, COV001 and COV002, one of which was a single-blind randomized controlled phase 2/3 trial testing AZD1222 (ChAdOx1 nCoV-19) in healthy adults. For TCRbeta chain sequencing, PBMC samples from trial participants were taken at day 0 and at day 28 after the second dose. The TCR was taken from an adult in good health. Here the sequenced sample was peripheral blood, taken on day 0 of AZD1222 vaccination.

The encoded CDR3 is CASSLTGGMNTEAFF. The nucleotides read TGTGCCAGCAGCTTGACAGGGGGCATGAACACTGAAGCTTTCTTT. The rearrangement combines TRBV5-5 with TRBJ1-1; 9 bases in between match TRBD1. The CDR3 holds 15 amino acids from the cysteine to the phenylalanine. The read is trimmed to its CDR3 DNA, 45 bases read in frame from base 1. The CDR1 and CDR2 encoded by the germline V gene (reference sequence) are SGHKS and YYEKEE. The V end gives up 1 base and the J end 0 bases, leaving 1 base in the junction not matched to a gene.